The 17 T cell receptor beta chains given below trace back to one sample, sequenced in a study of shared clonotypes between healthy human individuals (dated by TCRdb to about 2020). The library was obtained by the immunoSEQ multiplex PCR assay. Here the immuneACCESS table is served through TCRdb, limited to in-frame sequences with V and J called. Missing clones are a known gap in these copies; in checked studies unresolved V genes cover under half, and the rest lacks a known reason. This sample comprises about 2.3 million clones, under 95% of them detected only once. Of the sample, 0.37% falls within the top ten clones. The sample taken for sequencing was naive CD4+ T cells from PBMCs. The sample's cell subset or site label, decoded: CD45RA+ positively selected. These receptor sequences come from a man aged 18 to 29 in good health. Some clones in this sample may be carry-over from other donors' samples.

The V call is TRBV2, the J call TRBJ2-7; 9 bases line up with TRBD2. This CDR3 region has 13 residues. V was clipped by 3 bases and J by 7 bases; unmatched bases: 4. CDR1 and CDR2 from the germline V gene are SNHLY and FYNNEI. CDR3 in amino acids: CASSDGLAGEQYF. The DNA of the CDR3 is TGTGCCAGCAGTGATGGTCTAGCGGGAGAGCAGTACTTC.

This clone was found once. This chain uses TRBV30 with TRBJ1-2; no firm D call. Germline CDR1 GTSNPN, CDR2 SVGIG (reference sequence). The CDR3 is 12 residues long. V dropped 2 bases and J dropped 4 bases, with 8 bases sitting between them. CDR3 in DNA: TGTGCCTGGAGTCTTTTGGGCTATGGCTACACCTTC. This translates into CAWSLLGYGYTF.

The chain employs TRBV7-9 and TRBJ2-2; the match to TRBD1 covers 7 bases. With 4 bases clipped from V and 3 bases from J, the junction kept 11 bases outside the gene matches. The CDR3 is made up of 17 amino acids. Germline V gene sequence: CDR1 SEHNR, CDR2 FQNEAQ (reference sequence). CDR3 sequence: CASSSFGQVGDTGELFF. The CDR3 DNA reads as TGTGCCAGCAGCTCCTTCGGACAGGTCGGGGACACCGGGGAGCTGTTTTTT.

The rearrangement joins TRBV7-2 to TRBJ1-1, with D hard to call. CDR1 is SGHTA, CDR2 FQGNSA, per germline. CDR3 length: 17 residues. V was cut by 2 bases and J by 2 bases, with 18 bases left in between. This CDR3 reads CASSLFHSTRGNTEAFF. As DNA, the CDR3 is TGTGCCAGCAGCTTATTCCATTCAACACGCGGCAACACTGAAGCTTTCTTT. Variable domain in full (rest from reference TRBV7-2 and TRBJ1-1): GAGVSQSPSNKVTEKGKDVELRCDPISGHTALYWYRQSLGQGLEFLIYFQGNSAPDKSGLPSDRFSAERTGGSVSTLTIQRTQQEDSAVYLCASSLFHSTRGNTEAFFGQGTRLTVV.

With respect to this clone: In the same sample, other DNA sequences code for this CDR3. The chain uses TRBV6-1 and TRBJ1-5; D ambiguous. Trimming shortened V by 1 base and J by 1 base, and 5 bases separated the two germline ends. Germline values: CDR1 MNHNS, CDR2 SASEGT. The CDR3 is 14 residues long. CDR3 sequence (DNA): TGTGCCAGCAGTGAAGGTGGGAGCAATCAGCCCCAGCATTTT. Translating gives CASSEGGSNQPQHF.

This clone has a handful of counts. This sample also contains other DNA sequences that code for the same CDR3. CDR3 DNA: TGCGCCAGCAGCTTGGAAGGGGGCTCTGGAAACACCATATATTTT. Translation gives CASSLEGGSGNTIYF. The chain employs TRBV5-1 and TRBJ1-3; D might be TRBD1 (6 bases). CDR3 length equals 15 residues. Germline V CDR1 and CDR2: SGHRS, YFSETQ. V shed 0 bases and J shed 0 bases, with 7 bases lying between them.

The rearrangement joins TRBV6-5 to TRBJ2-7; possible D gene TRBD2, 5 bases. V lost 5 bases, J lost 3 bases, and 11 bases lay in between. Germline CDR1 and CDR2: MNHEY and SVGAGI. The CDR3 is 13 residues long. The CDR3 region has the DNA TGTGCCAGCAGTAGAAGAGCGGTCTACGAGCAGTACTTC. This gives the protein CASSRRAVYEQYF.

This clone appeared once. Other DNA sequences in the same sample also yield this CDR3. The chain is built from TRBV9 and TRBJ2-7; 8 bases line up with TRBD1. Germline trimming cut 3 bases from V and 2 bases from J; bases unmatched to any gene: 1. Germline CDR1 SGDLS, CDR2 YYNGEE. CDR3 length equals 13 residues. CDR3 in amino acids: CASSAGQAYEQYF. For the CDR3, the DNA is TGTGCCAGCAGCGCGGGACAGGCCTACGAGCAGTACTTC.

The rearrangement links TRBV5-1 to TRBJ2-5; TRBD1 is a possible D gene (5 bases). V was cut by 4 bases and J by 2 bases, with 9 bases left in between. Germline CDR1 SGHRS, CDR2 YFSETQ. The CDR3 is 13 amino acids. The CDR3 protein is CASSPRVQETQYF. CDR3 nucleotides: TGCGCCAGCAGCCCCAGGGTTCAAGAGACCCAGTACTTC.

V and J are TRBV6-1 and TRBJ2-5; 8 nucleotides match TRBD1. Germline-derived CDR1 and CDR2 are MNHNS and SASEGT. V was clipped by 1 base and J by 5 bases; unmatched bases: 9. The CDR3 contains 16 residues. The CDR3 protein is CASSEGWGQVGETQYF. The CDR3 DNA reads as TGTGCCAGCAGTGAAGGGTGGGGACAGGTAGGGGAGACCCAGTACTTC.

The V call is TRBV6-5, the J call TRBJ1-2; D is perhaps TRBD1 (5 bases). The germline gives CDR1 MNHEY, CDR2 SVGAGI. This CDR3 has 15 residues. V was pared by 11 bases and J by 3 bases, with 22 bases between. CDR3 sequence: CAGVGTSPTDYGYTF. CDR3 in DNA: TGTGCCGGGGTTGGGACTTCACCCACGGACTATGGCTACACCTTC.

The CDR3 nucleotides are TGCAGCGGTGGGACTTCGAGTGAGCAGTTCTTC. The encoded protein is CSGGTSSEQFF. The chain uses TRBV29-1 and TRBJ2-1; a possible D gene is TRBD2 (6 bases). The V gene lost 7 bases and the J gene lost 9 bases, with 13 bases spanning the gap. Per germline, CDR1 SQVTM and CDR2 ANQGSEA. CDR3 length: 11 amino acids.

The rearrangement links TRBV28 to TRBJ2-1; 7 nucleotides line up with TRBD2. This CDR3 has 15 residues. Germline CDR1 MDHEN, CDR2 SYDVKM. V was clipped by 5 bases and J by 0 bases; unmatched bases: 4. The CDR3 spells CASSPGGASYNEQFF. The CDR3, as DNA: TGTGCCAGCAGTCCGGGGGGAGCCTCCTACAATGAGCAGTTCTTC.

The chain joins TRBV10-3 to TRBJ2-7; D is unclear. V was pared by 3 bases and J by 0 bases, with 6 bases between. Per the germline V gene, CDR1 is ENHRY and CDR2 is SYGVKD. The CDR3 has 13 residues. In nucleotides, the CDR3 is TGTGCCATCAGTGACGGCTTCTCCTACGAGCAGTACTTC. This translates into CAISDGFSYEQYF.

This chain links TRBV6-1 with TRBJ1-2; the D gene is possibly TRBD1 (5 bases). The germline V gene encodes CDR1 MNHNS and CDR2 SASEGT. The CDR3 spans 11 residues. V shed 11 bases and J shed 7 bases, with 14 bases lying between them. The DNA for the CDR3 is TGTGCCGGCGACCAGGGACTTGGCTACACCTTC. Residues: CAGDQGLGYTF.

The CDR3 here is CASSLYQGTEAFF. The CDR3 DNA reads as TGTGCCAGCAGTTTATATCAGGGGACTGAAGCTTTCTTT. The V gene is TRBV28, the J gene TRBJ1-1, with a possible D match to TRBD1 (6 bases). Germline lookup yields CDR1 MDHEN and CDR2 SYDVKM. The ends were cut back, 1 base at V and 5 bases at J, with 8 bases in the middle. The CDR3 consists of 13 residues.

The chain links TRBV11-2 to TRBJ2-7, with no clear D. The germline V and J ends were trimmed by 0 bases and 0 bases, with 12 bases remaining between them. CDR1 and CDR2 from the germline V gene are SGHAT and FQNNGV. This CDR3 is built from 16 residues. The CDR3 reads CASSLDPASSSYEQYF. The CDR3 coding sequence is TGTGCCAGCAGCTTAGATCCTGCCAGTAGCTCCTACGAGCAGTACTTC. Using reference TRBV11-2 and TRBJ2-7 for the parts outside the CDR3, the full variable domain is EAGVAQSPRYKIIEKRQSVAFWCNPISGHATLYWYQQILGQGPKLLIQFQNNGVVDDSQLPKDRFSAERLKGVDSTLKIQPAKLEDSAVYLCASSLDPASSSYEQYFGPGTRLTVT.